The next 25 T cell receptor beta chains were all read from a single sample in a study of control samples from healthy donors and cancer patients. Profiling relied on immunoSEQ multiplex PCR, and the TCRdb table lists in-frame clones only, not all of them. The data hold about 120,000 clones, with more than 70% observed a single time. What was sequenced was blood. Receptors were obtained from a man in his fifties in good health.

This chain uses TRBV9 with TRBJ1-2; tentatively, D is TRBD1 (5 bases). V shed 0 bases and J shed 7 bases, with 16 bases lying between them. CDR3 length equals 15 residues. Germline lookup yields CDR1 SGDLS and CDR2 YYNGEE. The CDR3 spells CASSVGIGTSLGYTF. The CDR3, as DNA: TGTGCCAGCAGCGTAGGGATCGGGACGAGCCTTGGCTACACCTTC. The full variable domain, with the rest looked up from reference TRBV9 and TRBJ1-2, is DSGVTQTPKHLITATGQRVTLRCSPRSGDLSVYWYQQSLDQGLQFLIQYYNGEERAKGNILERFSAQQFPDLHSELNLSSLELGDSALYFCASSVGIGTSLGYTFGSGTRLTVV.

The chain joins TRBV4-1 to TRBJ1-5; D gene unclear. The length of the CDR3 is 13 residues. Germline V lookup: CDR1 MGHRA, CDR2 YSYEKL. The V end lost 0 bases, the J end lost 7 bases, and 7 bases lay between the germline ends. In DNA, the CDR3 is TGCGCCAGCAGCCAAGACCCAGGACAGCCCCAGCATTTT. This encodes CASSQDPGQPQHF.

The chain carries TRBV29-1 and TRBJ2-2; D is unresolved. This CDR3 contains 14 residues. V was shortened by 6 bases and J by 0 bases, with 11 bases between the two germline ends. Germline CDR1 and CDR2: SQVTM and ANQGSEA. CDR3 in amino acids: CSVTKGPNTGELFF. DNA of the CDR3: TGCAGCGTCACTAAAGGCCCGAACACCGGGGAGCTGTTTTTT.

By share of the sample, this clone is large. DNA for the CDR3: TGTGCCAGCAGCTTAGATACGGACAGCTCTTATGGCTACACCTTC. Translated, it gives CASSLDTDSSYGYTF. This sequence joins TRBV7-9 and TRBJ1-2, with D tentatively TRBD1 (6 bases). CDR1 is SEHNR and CDR2 is FQNEAQ in the germline V gene (reference sequence). The CDR3 is made up of 15 amino acids. The V end was cut by 1 base, the J end by 5 bases, with 14 bases between.

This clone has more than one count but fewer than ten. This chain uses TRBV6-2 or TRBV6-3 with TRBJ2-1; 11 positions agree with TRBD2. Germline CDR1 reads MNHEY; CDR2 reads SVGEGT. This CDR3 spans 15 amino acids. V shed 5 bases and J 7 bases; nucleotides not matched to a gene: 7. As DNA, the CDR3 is TGTGCCAGCAGTCGTAGCGGGGGGGCAGGGAATGAGCAGTTCTTC. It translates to CASSRSGGAGNEQFF.

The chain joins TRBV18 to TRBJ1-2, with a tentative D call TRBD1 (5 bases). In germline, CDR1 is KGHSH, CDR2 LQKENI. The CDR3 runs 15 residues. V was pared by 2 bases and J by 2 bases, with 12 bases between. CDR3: CASSPDRLSNYGYTF. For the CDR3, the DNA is TGTGCCAGCTCACCAGACAGACTTTCAAACTATGGCTACACCTTC.

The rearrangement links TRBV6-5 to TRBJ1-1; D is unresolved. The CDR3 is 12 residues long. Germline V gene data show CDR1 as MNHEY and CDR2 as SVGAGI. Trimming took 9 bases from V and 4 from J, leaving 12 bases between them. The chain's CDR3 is CASGEVITEAFF. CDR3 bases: TGTGCCAGTGGGGAGGTTATCACTGAAGCTTTCTTT.

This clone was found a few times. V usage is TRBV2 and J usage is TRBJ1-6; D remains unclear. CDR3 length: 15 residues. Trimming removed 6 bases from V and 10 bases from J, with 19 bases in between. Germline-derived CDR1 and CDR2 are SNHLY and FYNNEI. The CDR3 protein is CASSATHAAGSPLHF. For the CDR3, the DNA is TGTGCCAGCAGCGCTACTCACGCCGCGGGGTCACCCCTCCACTTT.

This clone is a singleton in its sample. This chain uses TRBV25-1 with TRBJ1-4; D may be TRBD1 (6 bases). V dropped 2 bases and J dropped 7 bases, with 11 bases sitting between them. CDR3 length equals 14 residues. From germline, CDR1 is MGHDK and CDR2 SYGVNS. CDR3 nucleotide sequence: TGTGCCAGCAGTGAAGGGGGGGCGGGTGAAAAACTGTTTTTT. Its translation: CASSEGGAGEKLFF.

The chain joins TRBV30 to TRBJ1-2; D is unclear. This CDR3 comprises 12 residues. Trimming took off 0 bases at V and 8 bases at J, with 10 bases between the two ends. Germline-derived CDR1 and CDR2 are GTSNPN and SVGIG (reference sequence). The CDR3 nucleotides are TGTGCCTGGAGTGTCCTCAATCTCGGCTACACCTTC. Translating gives CAWSVLNLGYTF. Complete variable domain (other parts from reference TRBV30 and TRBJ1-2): SQTIHQWPATLVQPVGSPLSLECTVEGTSNPNLYWYRQAAGRGLQLLFYSVGIGQISSEVPQNLSASRPQDRQFILSSKKLLLSDSGFYLCAWSVLNLGYTFGSGTRLTVV.

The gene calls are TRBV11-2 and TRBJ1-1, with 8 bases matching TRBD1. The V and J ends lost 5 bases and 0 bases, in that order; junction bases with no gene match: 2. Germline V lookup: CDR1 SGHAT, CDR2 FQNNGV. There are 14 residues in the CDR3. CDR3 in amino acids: CASSPTGVNTEAFF. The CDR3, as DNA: TGTGCCAGCAGCCCGACAGGGGTGAACACTGAAGCTTTCTTT.

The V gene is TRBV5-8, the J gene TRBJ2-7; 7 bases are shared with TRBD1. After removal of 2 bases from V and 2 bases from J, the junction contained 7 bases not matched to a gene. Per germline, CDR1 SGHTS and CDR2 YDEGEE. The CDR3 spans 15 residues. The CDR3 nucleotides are TGTGCCAGCAGCTTTCTCCGGGACAGAGCCTACGAGCAGTACTTC. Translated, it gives CASSFLRDRAYEQYF.

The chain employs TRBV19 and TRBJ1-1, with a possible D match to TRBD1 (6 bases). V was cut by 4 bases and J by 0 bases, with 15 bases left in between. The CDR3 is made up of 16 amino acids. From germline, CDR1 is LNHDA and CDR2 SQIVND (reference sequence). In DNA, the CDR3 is TGTGCCAGTAGTAAGACAGGAGTTATTATGAACACTGAAGCTTTCTTT. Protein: CASSKTGVIMNTEAFF. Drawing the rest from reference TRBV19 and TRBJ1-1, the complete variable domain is DGGITQSPKYLFRKEGQNVTLSCEQNLNHDAMYWYRQDPGQGLRLIYYSQIVNDFQKGDIAEGYSVSREKKESFPLTVTSAQKNPTAFYLCASSKTGVIMNTEAFFGQGTRLTVV.

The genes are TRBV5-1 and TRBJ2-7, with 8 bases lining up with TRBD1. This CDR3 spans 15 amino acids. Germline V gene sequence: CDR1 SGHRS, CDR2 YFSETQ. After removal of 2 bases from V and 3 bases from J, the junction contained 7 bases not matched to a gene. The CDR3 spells CASSFGDRGGYEQYF. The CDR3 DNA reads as TGCGCCAGCAGCTTTGGCGACAGGGGAGGCTACGAGCAGTACTTC.

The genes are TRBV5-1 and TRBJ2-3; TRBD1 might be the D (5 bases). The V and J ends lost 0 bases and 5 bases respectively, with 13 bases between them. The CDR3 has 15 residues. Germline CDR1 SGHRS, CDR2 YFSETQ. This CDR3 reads CASSLEGRALDTQYF. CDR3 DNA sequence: TGCGCCAGCAGCTTGGAGGGCAGGGCCTTAGATACGCAGTATTTT.

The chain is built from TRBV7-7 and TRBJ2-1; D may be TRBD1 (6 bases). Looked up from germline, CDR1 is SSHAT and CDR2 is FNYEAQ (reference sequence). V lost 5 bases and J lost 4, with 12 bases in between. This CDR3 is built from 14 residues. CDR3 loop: CASSVRDKYNEQFF. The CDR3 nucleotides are TGTGCCAGCAGCGTCCGGGACAAATACAATGAGCAGTTCTTC.

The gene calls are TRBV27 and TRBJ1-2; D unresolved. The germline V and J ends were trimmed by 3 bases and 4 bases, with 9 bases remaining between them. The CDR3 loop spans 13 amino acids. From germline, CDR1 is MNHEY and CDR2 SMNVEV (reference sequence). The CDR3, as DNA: TGTGCCAGCAGTTTTTCGACCTCCTATGGCTACACCTTC. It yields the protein CASSFSTSYGYTF.

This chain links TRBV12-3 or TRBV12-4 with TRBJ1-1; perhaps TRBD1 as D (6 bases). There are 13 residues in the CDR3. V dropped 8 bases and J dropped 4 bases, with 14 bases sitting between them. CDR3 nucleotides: TGTGCCAGCTCGGACGGGGGCCTCACTGAAGCTTTCTTT. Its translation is CASSDGGLTEAFF.

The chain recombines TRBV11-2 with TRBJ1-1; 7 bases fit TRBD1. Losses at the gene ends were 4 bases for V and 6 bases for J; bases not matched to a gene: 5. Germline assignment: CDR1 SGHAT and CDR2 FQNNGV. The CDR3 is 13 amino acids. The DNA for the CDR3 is TGTGCCAGCAGCTCGGGACAGCACCCTGAAGCTTTCTTT. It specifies CASSSGQHPEAFF.

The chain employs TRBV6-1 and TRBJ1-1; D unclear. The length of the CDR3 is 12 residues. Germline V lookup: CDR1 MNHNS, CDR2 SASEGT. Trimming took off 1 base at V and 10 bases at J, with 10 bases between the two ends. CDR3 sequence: CASSEDRHAAFF. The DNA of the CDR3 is TGTGCCAGCAGTGAAGACAGACATGCAGCTTTCTTT.

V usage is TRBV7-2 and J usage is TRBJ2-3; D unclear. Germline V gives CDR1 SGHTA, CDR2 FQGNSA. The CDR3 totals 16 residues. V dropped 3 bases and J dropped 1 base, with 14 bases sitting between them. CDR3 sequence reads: CASSLDASYRTDTQYF. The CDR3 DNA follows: TGTGCCAGCAGCTTGGATGCCTCTTATCGCACAGATACGCAGTATTTT.

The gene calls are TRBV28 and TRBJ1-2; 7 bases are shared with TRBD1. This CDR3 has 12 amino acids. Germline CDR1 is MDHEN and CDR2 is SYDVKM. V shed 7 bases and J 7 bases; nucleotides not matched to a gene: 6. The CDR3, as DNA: TGTGCCAGCACAGGCAGGGGGTTTGGCTACACCTTC. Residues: CASTGRGFGYTF.

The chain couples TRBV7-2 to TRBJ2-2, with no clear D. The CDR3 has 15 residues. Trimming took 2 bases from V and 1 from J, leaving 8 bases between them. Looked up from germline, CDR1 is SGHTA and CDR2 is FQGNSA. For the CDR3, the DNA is TGTGCCAGCAGCTTAAGGGCCGGGAACACCGGGGAGCTGTTTTTT. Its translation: CASSLRAGNTGELFF.

As DNA, the CDR3 is TGTGCCAGCAGCTACGAACCCACTGAAGCTTTCTTT. Protein sequence: CASSYEPTEAFF. V gene TRBV9 combines with J gene TRBJ1-1; the D is unclear. This CDR3 region has 12 residues. The ends were cut back, 4 bases at V and 4 bases at J, with 8 bases in the middle. Germline CDR1 SGDLS, CDR2 YYNGEE.

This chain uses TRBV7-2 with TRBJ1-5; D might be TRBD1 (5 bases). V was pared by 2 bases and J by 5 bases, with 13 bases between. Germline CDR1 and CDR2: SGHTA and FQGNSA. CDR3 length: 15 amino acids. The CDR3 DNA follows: TGTGCCAGCAGCTTATGGGGTACGGGGGATCAGCCCCAGCATTTT. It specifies CASSLWGTGDQPQHF.